Listed here are 29 T cell receptor beta chains from one sample, sequenced in a study of cytomegalovirus exposure and HLA in healthy donors. Primers included in the PCR were 60 Vbeta and 13 Jbeta primers. Some clones are missing from TCRdb's copy, which holds only in-frame ones; the method was immunoSEQ multiplex PCR. Counted here are around 150,000 clones, 75% to 80% occurring once; the ten biggest clones make up 4.9%. Sequencing was performed on PBMCs. The receptor set was obtained from a woman aged 45-65 years in good health and CMV-seronegative.

The genes are TRBV19 and TRBJ1-6; 9 bases map to TRBD1. The germline V gene encodes CDR1 LNHDA and CDR2 SQIVND (reference sequence). This CDR3 has 14 residues. V was pared by 5 bases and J by 10 bases, with 6 bases of the junction left unmatched. CDR3 sequence (DNA): TGTGCCAGTAGTGCGGACAGGGGAAGCTCACCCCTCCACTTT. Translated, it gives CASSADRGSSPLHF. The entire variable domain, with the rest obtained from reference TRBV19 and TRBJ1-6, is as follows: DGGITQSPKYLFRKEGQNVTLSCEQNLNHDAMYWYRQDPGQGLRLIYYSQIVNDFQKGDIAEGYSVSREKKESFPLTVTSAQKNPTAFYLCASSADRGSSPLHFGNGTRLTVT.

J is TRBJ1-2 and V is TRBV7-9; no reliable D call. Trimming pared 5 bases from V and 2 bases from J, leaving 12 bases between. This CDR3 has 14 residues. Germline V gene sequence: CDR1 SEHNR, CDR2 FQNEAQ (reference sequence). CDR3 nucleotides: TGTGCCAGCAGCGCGTGGGAGACGAACTATGGCTACACCTTC. This gives the protein CASSAWETNYGYTF. Full variable domain (remainder filled in from reference TRBV7-9 and TRBJ1-2): DTGVSQNPRHKITKRGQNVTFRCDPISEHNRLYWYRQTLGQGPEFLTYFQNEAQLEKSRLLSDRFSAERPKGSFSTLEIQRTEQGDSAMYLCASSAWETNYGYTFGSGTRLTVV.

The chain combines TRBV9 with TRBJ1-2; 8 positions match TRBD1. This CDR3 has 15 amino acids. Germline CDR1 reads SGDLS; CDR2 reads YYNGEE. V lost 0 bases and J lost 4; bases outside the gene matches: 5. CDR3 in DNA: TGTGCCAGCAGCGTAGATGTACAGGGGGTCTATGGCTACACCTTC. As protein: CASSVDVQGVYGYTF.

This clone was counted between two and nine times. The rearrangement joins TRBV7-9 to TRBJ1-1; D possibly corresponds to TRBD1 (5 bases). The length of the CDR3 is 15 residues. CDR1 is SEHNR and CDR2 is FQNEAQ in the germline V gene (reference sequence). The V gene lost 5 bases and the J gene lost 6 bases, with 19 bases spanning the gap. CDR3 region: CASSTTGREGSEAFF. Here the CDR3 DNA reads TGTGCCAGCAGCACAACGGGCAGGGAGGGTTCTGAAGCTTTCTTT.

This sequence joins TRBV30 and TRBJ2-1; possibly TRBD2 for D (6 bases). The CDR3 totals 13 residues. CDR1 and CDR2 (germline): GTSNPN, SVGIG (reference sequence). V lost 8 bases and J lost 0, with 11 bases in between. The DNA of the CDR3 is TGTGCCGGAACTAGCAACTCCTACAATGAGCAGTTCTTC. It specifies CAGTSNSYNEQFF.

This chain joins TRBV7-2 and TRBJ1-4; 8 bases are a match to TRBD1. The V and J ends lost 6 bases and 8 bases, in that order; junction bases with no gene match: 14. The CDR3 length is 16 residues. Germline CDR1 is SGHTA and CDR2 is FQGNSA. The CDR3 coding sequence is TGTGCCAGCAGAGGGGCCGGTGGACAGGGACGAGAAAAACTGTTTTTT. It is translated as CASRGAGGQGREKLFF.

V is TRBV7-9 and J is TRBJ2-3; TRBD2 agrees at 8 bases. The trim removed 5 bases at V and 6 bases at J, leaving 4 bases unmatched. Germline CDR1 is SEHNR and CDR2 is FQNEAQ (reference sequence). This CDR3 has 13 amino acids. The CDR3 sequence: CASSPTSDDTQYF. CDR3 sequence (DNA): TGTGCCAGCAGCCCGACTAGCGACGATACGCAGTATTTT.

This clone was counted a few times. This sequence joins TRBV6-6 and TRBJ1-1; possible D gene TRBD1, 6 bases. Germline CDR1 reads MNHNY; CDR2 reads SVGAGI (reference sequence). V was trimmed by 3 bases and J by 1 base, leaving 9 bases between them. The CDR3 contains 14 residues. This CDR3 reads CASSYGQTNTEAFF. The CDR3 nucleotides read TGTGCCAGCAGTTATGGACAGACGAACACTGAAGCTTTCTTT.

The chain carries TRBV9 and TRBJ2-2; a weak D match, TRBD2 (6 bases). This CDR3 is built from 18 residues. CDR1 is SGDLS and CDR2 is YYNGEE in the germline V gene. V lost 3 bases and J lost 6, with 24 bases in between. CDR3 DNA sequence: TGTGCCAGCAGCGCTCGCCTGGACATCCATTCGGGGGCCGGGGAGCTGTTTTTT. Its protein product is CASSARLDIHSGAGELFF.

The chain combines TRBV27 with TRBJ1-1; 7 bases map to TRBD1. The CDR3 consists of 15 residues. Losses at the gene ends were 2 bases for V and 1 base for J; bases not matched to a gene: 4. The germline V gene encodes CDR1 MNHEY and CDR2 SMNVEV (reference sequence). CDR3 in amino acids: CASSLRQGRNTEAFF. Written as DNA, the CDR3 is TGTGCCAGCAGTTTAAGACAGGGAAGGAACACTGAAGCTTTCTTT.

This chain joins TRBV5-8 and TRBJ2-3; the D gene is possibly TRBD1 (5 bases). Germline V gene data show CDR1 as SGHTS and CDR2 as YDEGEE. This CDR3 has 16 amino acids. V was cut by 0 bases and J by 2 bases, with 13 bases left in between. CDR3 protein: CASSLGSGAYTDTQYF. In nucleotides, the CDR3 is TGTGCCAGCAGCTTGGGGTCTGGGGCTTACACAGATACGCAGTATTTT. The complete variable domain, with remaining parts taken from reference TRBV5-8 and TRBJ2-3, reads EAGVTQSPTHLIKTRGQQATLRCSPISGHTSVYWYQQALGLGLQFLLWYDEGEERNRGNFPPRFSGRQFPNYSSELNVNALELEDSALYLCASSLGSGAYTDTQYFGPGTRLTVL.

CDR3 nucleotide sequence: TGTGCCAGCAGCTCCCCATCTTGGGGGGGGCTGGGAGATACGCAGTATTTT. This gives the protein CASSSPSWGGLGDTQYF. The chain is built from TRBV11-2 and TRBJ2-3, with a weak D call TRBD2 (7 bases). CDR1 and CDR2 (germline): SGHAT, FQNNGV. This CDR3 spans 17 amino acids. Trimming cost V 4 bases and J 5 bases, with 22 bases left between them.

There are a few counts of this clone. The chain is built from TRBV6-1 and TRBJ2-3, with 11 nucleotides matching TRBD2. This CDR3 has 14 residues. CDR1 and CDR2 (germline): MNHNS, SASEGT. Losses at the gene ends were 6 bases for V and 10 bases for J; bases not matched to a gene: 9. The CDR3 here is CASRASGGTHPQYF. The CDR3 DNA reads TGTGCCAGCAGGGCTAGCGGGGGGACCCATCCGCAGTATTTT.

Worth noting for this clone: Compared with germline, one end of the junction differs, possibly owing to a read error. This chain joins TRBV7-9 and TRBJ1-4; no reliable D call. From germline, CDR1 is SEHNR and CDR2 FQNEAQ (reference sequence). This CDR3 spans 14 amino acids. The CDR3 region has the DNA TGTTCCAGCAGCTTGTCCCTAAGCGTTGAAAAACTGTTTTTT. It yields the protein CSSSLSLSVEKLFF.

This clone turned up a few times. The rearrangement joins TRBV5-1 to TRBJ1-1; TRBD1 aligns across 9 bases. The trim removed 4 bases at V and 9 bases at J, leaving 7 bases unmatched. The CDR3 runs to 13 residues. Per germline, CDR1 SGHRS and CDR2 YFSETQ. CDR3 region: CASSTGQGFQAFF. DNA for the CDR3: TGCGCCAGCAGCACGGGACAGGGCTTCCAAGCTTTCTTT.

This chain joins TRBV5-1 and TRBJ2-7; 10 bases line up with TRBD2. The CDR3 runs 15 residues. Losses at the gene ends were 1 base for V and 2 bases for J; bases not matched to a gene: 3. Germline CDR1 reads SGHRS; CDR2 reads YFSETQ. The CDR3 is CASSLQAGGPYEQYF. The DNA of the CDR3 is TGCGCCAGCAGCTTGCAAGCGGGGGGGCCCTACGAGCAGTACTTC.

This clone was recorded once. The chain couples TRBV7-8 to TRBJ1-1; D uncertain. Trimming took 1 base from V and 11 from J, leaving 14 bases between them. Germline V lookup: CDR1 SGHVS, CDR2 FQNEAQ. The CDR3 has 13 residues. This CDR3 reads CASSLGYPWEAFF. The CDR3 coding sequence is TGTGCCAGCAGCTTAGGGTACCCCTGGGAGGCTTTCTTT.

The rearrangement links TRBV5-1 to TRBJ1-4; D is possibly TRBD1 (6 bases). CDR3 length equals 16 residues. CDR1 and CDR2 (germline): SGHRS, YFSETQ. Trimming removed 4 bases at V and 4 bases at J, with 17 bases between. The CDR3 reads CASSEGTLSSNEKLFF. CDR3 DNA sequence: TGCGCCAGCAGCGAGGGGACACTTAGTAGTAATGAAAAACTGTTTTTT.

The chain couples TRBV6-6 to TRBJ1-1, with 11 bases aligning to TRBD1. The ends lost 0 bases at V and 4 bases at J; junction bases unmatched: 4. The length of the CDR3 is 16 residues. CDR1 is MNHNY, CDR2 SVGAGI, per germline (reference sequence). Here the CDR3 DNA reads TGTGCCAGCAGTTACTCGAGGGACAGGGGGATCACTGAAGCTTTCTTT. Protein: CASSYSRDRGITEAFF.

This chain joins TRBV9 and TRBJ1-3; D perhaps matches TRBD1 (6 bases). Germline CDR1 is SGDLS and CDR2 is YYNGEE. The V and J ends lost 0 bases and 2 bases respectively, with 9 bases between them. There are 15 residues in the CDR3. The CDR3, as DNA: TGTGCCAGCAGCGTAGGCCCAGGGGCTGGAAACACCATATATTTT. Protein sequence: CASSVGPGAGNTIYF.

This rearrangement joins TRBV6-5 to TRBJ2-7; D might be TRBD2 (6 bases). There are 16 residues in the CDR3. CDR1 is MNHEY, CDR2 SVGAGI, per germline. Between the trimmed V and J ends, which lost 0 bases and 0 bases, there was a span of 12 bases. The CDR3 region is CASSYSGTASSYEQYF. The CDR3 DNA reads as TGTGCCAGCAGTTACTCAGGGACTGCCAGCTCCTACGAGCAGTACTTC.

V usage is TRBV19 and J usage is TRBJ1-2, with 8 bases matching TRBD1. Germline CDR1 reads LNHDA; CDR2 reads SQIVND (reference sequence). J lost 3 bases, V lost 7 bases, and 19 bases had no gene match. CDR3 length equals 18 residues. CDR3 sequence reads: CASTFQGAQGVSDYGYTF. The CDR3 coding sequence is TGTGCCAGTACCTTCCAGGGGGCGCAGGGTGTGAGTGACTATGGCTACACCTTC.

The rearrangement uses TRBV29-1 and TRBJ2-7; D may be TRBD1 (6 bases). V was cut by 5 bases and J by 7 bases, with 15 bases left in between. Germline values: CDR1 SQVTM, CDR2 ANQGSEA. The CDR3 totals 12 residues. The CDR3, as DNA: TGCAGCGTTTTAGGTCAGGGGTATGAGCAGTACTTC. Translation: CSVLGQGYEQYF.

This clone was observed a few times. The chain's CDR3 is CASSPGTVQGYEQYF. As DNA, the CDR3 is TGTGCCAGCTCACCTGGGACAGTTCAAGGGTACGAGCAGTACTTC. The genes are TRBV18 and TRBJ2-7; 7 nucleotides agree with TRBD1. The CDR3 sequence is 15 residues long. The junction had 9 bases not matched to a gene; V was cut back by 3 bases and J by 4 bases. Germline CDR1 reads KGHSH; CDR2 reads LQKENI.

The chain uses TRBV4-3 and TRBJ1-1; D perhaps matches TRBD1 (6 bases). Trimming shortened V by 1 base and J by 0 bases, and 15 bases separated the two germline ends. The CDR3 extends over 17 amino acids. Germline-derived CDR1 and CDR2 are LGHNA and YSLEER. CDR3 sequence (DNA): TGCGCCAGCAGCCAAGGGATCGCCGGGACAATGAACACTGAAGCTTTCTTT. Its translation is CASSQGIAGTMNTEAFF.

The rearrangement links TRBV27 to TRBJ2-1; 14 nucleotides match TRBD2. Germline trimming cut 5 bases from V and 9 bases from J; bases unmatched to any gene: 6. The CDR3 extends over 15 amino acids. Per the germline V gene, CDR1 is MNHEY and CDR2 is SMNVEV (reference sequence). The CDR3 DNA sequence: TGTGCCAGCAGTCCGACTAGCGGGGGGGCCCGTGAGCAGTTCTTC. Its translation is CASSPTSGGAREQFF.

The sample holds a few counts of this clone. The V call is TRBV6-1, the J call TRBJ1-1, with TRBD1 matching over 7 bases. The V and J ends lost 7 bases and 0 bases, in that order; junction bases with no gene match: 5. The germline gives CDR1 MNHNS, CDR2 SASEGT. The CDR3 has 14 amino acids. DNA of the CDR3: TGTGCCAGCATCTGGGACAGCATGAACACTGAAGCTTTCTTT. Protein: CASIWDSMNTEAFF.

J is TRBJ2-7 and V is TRBV6-1; D gene unclear. The germline gives CDR1 MNHNS, CDR2 SASEGT. CDR3 length equals 12 residues. Trimming took 6 bases from V and 3 from J, leaving 9 bases between them. CDR3 nucleotide sequence: TGTGCCAGCAGGACCAGGTTCTACGAGCAGTACTTC. Translated: CASRTRFYEQYF.

The V call is TRBV7-2, the J call TRBJ1-2, with D unclear. The CDR3 length is 15 residues. Deletions cut 5 bases from V and 4 bases from J, with 17 bases between. The germline gives CDR1 SGHTA, CDR2 FQGNSA. CDR3 in amino acids: CASSPSGTSSYGYTF. CDR3 nucleotides: TGTGCCAGCAGCCCTAGCGGCACAAGCTCCTATGGCTACACCTTC.